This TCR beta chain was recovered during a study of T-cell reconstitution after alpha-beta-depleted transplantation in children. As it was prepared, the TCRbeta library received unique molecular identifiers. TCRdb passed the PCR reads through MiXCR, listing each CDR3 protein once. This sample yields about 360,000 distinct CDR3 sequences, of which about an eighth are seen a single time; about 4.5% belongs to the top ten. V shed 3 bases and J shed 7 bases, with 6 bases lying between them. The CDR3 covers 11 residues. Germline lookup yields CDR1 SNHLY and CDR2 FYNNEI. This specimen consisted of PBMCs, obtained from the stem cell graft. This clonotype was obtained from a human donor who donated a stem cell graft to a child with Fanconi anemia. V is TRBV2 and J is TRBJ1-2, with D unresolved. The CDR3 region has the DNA TGTGCCAGCAGTGAGGGAGCTGGCTACACCTTC. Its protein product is CASSEGAGYTF. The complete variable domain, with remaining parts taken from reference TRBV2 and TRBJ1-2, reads EPEVTQTPSHQVTQMGQEVILRCVPISNHLYFYWYRQILGQKVEFLVSFYNNEISEKSEIFDDQFSVERPDGSNFTLKIRSTKLEDSAMYFCASSEGAGYTFGSGTRLTVV.